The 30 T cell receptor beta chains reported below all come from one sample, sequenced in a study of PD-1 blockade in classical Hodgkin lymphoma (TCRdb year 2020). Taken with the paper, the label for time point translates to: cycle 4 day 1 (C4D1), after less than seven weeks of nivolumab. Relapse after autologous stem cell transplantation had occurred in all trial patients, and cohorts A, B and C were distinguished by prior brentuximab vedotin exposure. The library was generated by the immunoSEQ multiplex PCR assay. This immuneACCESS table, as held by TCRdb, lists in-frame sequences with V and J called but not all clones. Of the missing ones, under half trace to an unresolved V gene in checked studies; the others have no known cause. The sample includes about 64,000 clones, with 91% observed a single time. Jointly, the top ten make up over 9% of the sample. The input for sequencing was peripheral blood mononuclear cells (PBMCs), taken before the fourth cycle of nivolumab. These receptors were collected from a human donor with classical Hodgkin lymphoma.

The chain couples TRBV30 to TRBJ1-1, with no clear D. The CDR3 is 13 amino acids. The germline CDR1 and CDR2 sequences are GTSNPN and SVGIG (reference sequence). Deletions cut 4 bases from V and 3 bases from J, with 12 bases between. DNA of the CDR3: TGTGCCTGGAATGTGGCGGCAGACACTGAAGCTTTCTTT. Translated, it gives CAWNVAADTEAFF.

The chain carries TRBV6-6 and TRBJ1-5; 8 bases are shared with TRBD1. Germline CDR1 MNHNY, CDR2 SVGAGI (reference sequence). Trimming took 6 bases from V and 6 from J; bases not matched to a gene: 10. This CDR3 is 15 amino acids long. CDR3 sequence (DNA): TGTGCCAGCAGCTCACTCAGGGGGCTCGGTCAGCCCCAGCATTTT. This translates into CASSSLRGLGQPQHF.

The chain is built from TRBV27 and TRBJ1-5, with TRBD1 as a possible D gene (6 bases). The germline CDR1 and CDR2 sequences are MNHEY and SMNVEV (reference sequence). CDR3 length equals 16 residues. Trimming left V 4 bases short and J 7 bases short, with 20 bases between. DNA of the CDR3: TGTGCCAGCAGTTCAGGGGCCCGGGGGGGCGAGCAGCCCCAGCATTTT. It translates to CASSSGARGGEQPQHF.

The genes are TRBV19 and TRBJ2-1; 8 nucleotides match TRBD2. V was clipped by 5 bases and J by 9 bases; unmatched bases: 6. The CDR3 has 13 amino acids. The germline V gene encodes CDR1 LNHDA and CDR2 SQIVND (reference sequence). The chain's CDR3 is CASSYPGGREQFF. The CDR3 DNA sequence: TGTGCCAGTAGTTACCCGGGGGGGCGTGAGCAGTTCTTC.

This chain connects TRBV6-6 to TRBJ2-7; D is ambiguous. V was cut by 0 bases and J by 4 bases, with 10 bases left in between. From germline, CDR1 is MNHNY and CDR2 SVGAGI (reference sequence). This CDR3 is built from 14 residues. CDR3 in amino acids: CASSYSTSRYEQYF. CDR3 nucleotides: TGTGCCAGCAGTTACTCGACGAGCAGATACGAGCAGTACTTC.

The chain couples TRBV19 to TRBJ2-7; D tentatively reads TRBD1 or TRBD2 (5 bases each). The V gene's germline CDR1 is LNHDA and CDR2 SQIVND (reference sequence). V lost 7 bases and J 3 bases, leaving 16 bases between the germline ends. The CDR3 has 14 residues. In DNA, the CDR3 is TGTGCCAGTACCGCTGGGGGAGCGCTCTACGAGCAGTACTTC. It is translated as CASTAGGALYEQYF.

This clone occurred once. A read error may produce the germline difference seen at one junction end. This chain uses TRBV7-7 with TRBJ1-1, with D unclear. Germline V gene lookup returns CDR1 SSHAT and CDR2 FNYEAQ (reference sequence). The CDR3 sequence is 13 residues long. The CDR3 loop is CASSLWTNTEAFF. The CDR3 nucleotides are TGTGCTAGCAGCTTGTGGACGAACACTGAAGCTTTCTTT.

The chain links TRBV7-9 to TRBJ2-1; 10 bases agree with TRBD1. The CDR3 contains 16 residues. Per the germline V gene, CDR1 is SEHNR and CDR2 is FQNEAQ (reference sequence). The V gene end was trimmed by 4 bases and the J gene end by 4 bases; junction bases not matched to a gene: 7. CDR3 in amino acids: CASSSPTGGRYNEQFF. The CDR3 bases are TGTGCCAGCAGCTCCCCGACAGGGGGCCGTTACAATGAGCAGTTCTTC.

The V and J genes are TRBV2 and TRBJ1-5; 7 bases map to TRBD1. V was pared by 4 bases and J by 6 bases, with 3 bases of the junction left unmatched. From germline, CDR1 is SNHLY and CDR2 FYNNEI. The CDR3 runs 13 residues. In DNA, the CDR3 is TGTGCCAGCAGTGGACAGGGTGGTCAGCCCCAGCATTTT. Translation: CASSGQGGQPQHF. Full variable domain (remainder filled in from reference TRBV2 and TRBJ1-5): EPEVTQTPSHQVTQMGQEVILRCVPISNHLYFYWYRQILGQKVEFLVSFYNNEISEKSEIFDDQFSVERPDGSNFTLKIRSTKLEDSAMYFCASSGQGGQPQHFGDGTRLSIL.

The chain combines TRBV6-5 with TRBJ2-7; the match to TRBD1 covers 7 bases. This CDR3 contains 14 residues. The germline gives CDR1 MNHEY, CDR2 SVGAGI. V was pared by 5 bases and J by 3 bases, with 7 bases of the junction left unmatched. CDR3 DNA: TGTGCCAGCAGTCCATTAGGGGGCGGCTACGAGCAGTACTTC. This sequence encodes CASSPLGGGYEQYF.

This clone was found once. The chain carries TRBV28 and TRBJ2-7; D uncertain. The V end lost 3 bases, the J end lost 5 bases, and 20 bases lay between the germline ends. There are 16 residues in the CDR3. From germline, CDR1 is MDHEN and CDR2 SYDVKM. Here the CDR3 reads CASSFLTISFVHEQYF. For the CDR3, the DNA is TGTGCCAGCAGTTTTCTTACTATATCGTTTGTCCACGAGCAGTACTTC.

The CDR3 nucleotides are TGCGCCAGCAGCGCGGCCAGCGGGGGGGCCCCCTACAATGAGCAGTTCTTC. Its protein product is CASSAASGGAPYNEQFF. The V and J genes are TRBV5-1 and TRBJ2-1; TRBD2 agrees at 10 bases. The CDR3 loop spans 17 amino acids. Trimming cost V 4 bases and J 2 bases; bases outside gene matches: 9. The V gene's germline CDR1 is SGHRS and CDR2 YFSETQ.

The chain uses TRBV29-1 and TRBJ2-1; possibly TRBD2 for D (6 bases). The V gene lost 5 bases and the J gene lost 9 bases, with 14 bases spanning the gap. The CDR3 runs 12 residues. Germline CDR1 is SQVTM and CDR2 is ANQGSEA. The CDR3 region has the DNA TGCAGCGTTTATTCGGGGGATGGTGAGCAGTTCTTC. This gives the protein CSVYSGDGEQFF.

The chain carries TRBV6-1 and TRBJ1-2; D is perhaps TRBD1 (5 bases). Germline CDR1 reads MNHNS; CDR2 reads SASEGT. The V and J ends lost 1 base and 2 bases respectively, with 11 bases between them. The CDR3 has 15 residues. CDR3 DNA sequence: TGTGCCAGCAGTGAAGTGGGGCGGATAAACTATGGCTACACCTTC. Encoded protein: CASSEVGRINYGYTF.

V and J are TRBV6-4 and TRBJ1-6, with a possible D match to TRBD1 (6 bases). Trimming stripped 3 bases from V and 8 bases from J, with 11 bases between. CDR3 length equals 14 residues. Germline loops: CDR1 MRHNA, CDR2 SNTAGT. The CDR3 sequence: CASSEQGFDSPLHF. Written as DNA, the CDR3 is TGTGCCAGCAGTGAACAGGGTTTCGATTCACCCCTCCACTTT.

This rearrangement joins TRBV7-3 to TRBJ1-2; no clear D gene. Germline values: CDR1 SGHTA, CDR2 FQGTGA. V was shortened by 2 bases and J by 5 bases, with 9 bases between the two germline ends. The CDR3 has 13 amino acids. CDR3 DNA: TGTGCCAGCAGCTTAGGCAGCGAATATGGCTACACCTTC. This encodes CASSLGSEYGYTF.

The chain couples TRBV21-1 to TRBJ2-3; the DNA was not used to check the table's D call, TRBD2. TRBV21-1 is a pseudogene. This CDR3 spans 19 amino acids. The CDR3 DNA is TGTGCCAGCAGCAGGTATCCGGCACTAGCGGGGGAGGACACAGATACGCAGTATTTT. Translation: CASSRYPALAGEDTDTQYF.

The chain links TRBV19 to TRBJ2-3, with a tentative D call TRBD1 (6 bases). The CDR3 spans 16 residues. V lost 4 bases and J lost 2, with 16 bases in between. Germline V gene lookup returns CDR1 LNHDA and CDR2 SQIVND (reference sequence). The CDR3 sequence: CASSTAGTTFTDTQYF. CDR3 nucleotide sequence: TGTGCCAGTAGTACAGCCGGGACAACTTTCACAGATACGCAGTATTTT. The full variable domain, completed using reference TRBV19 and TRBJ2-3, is DGGITQSPKYLFRKEGQNVTLSCEQNLNHDAMYWYRQDPGQGLRLIYYSQIVNDFQKGDIAEGYSVSREKKESFPLTVTSAQKNPTAFYLCASSTAGTTFTDTQYFGPGTRLTVL.

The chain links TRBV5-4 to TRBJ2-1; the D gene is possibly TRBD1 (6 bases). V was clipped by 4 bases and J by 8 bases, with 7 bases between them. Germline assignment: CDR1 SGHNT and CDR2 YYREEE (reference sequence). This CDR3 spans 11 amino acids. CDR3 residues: CASSRTDEQFF. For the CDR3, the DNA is TGTGCCAGCAGCCGGACAGATGAGCAGTTCTTC.

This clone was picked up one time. CDR3 nucleotide sequence: TGTGCCAGCAGTGACGTAGGAGCCCAGTCTGGAGATGGCTACACCTTC. Amino acid sequence: CASSDVGAQSGDGYTF. The rearrangement joins TRBV2 to TRBJ1-2; D remains unclear. Germline V gene data show CDR1 as SNHLY and CDR2 as FYNNEI. The ends were cut back, 3 bases at V and 6 bases at J, with 20 bases in the middle. The CDR3 spans 16 residues.

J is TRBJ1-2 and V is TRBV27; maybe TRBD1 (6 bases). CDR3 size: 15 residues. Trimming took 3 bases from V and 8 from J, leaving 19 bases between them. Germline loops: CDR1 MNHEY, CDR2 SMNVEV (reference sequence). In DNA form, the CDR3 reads TGTGCCAGCAGTTTCCTTCCCCCCCTGGGGGCAGGCTACACCTTC. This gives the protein CASSFLPPLGAGYTF.

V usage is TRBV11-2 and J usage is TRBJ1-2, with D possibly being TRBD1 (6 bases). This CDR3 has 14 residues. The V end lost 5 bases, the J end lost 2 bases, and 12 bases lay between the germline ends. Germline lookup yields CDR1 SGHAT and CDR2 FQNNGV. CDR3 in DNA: TGTGCCAGCAGCCCTATACAGGGAAACTATGGCTACACCTTC. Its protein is CASSPIQGNYGYTF.

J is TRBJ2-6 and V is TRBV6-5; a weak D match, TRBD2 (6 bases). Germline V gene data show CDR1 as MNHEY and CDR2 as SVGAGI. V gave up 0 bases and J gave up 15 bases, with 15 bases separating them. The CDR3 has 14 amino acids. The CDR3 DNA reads TGTGCCAGCAGTTACTCGGAGGAGGGGTGGGACCTGACTTTC. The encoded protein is CASSYSEEGWDLTF.

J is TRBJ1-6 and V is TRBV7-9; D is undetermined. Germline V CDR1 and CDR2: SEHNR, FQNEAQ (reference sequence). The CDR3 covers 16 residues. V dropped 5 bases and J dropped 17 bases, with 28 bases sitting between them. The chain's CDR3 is CASSPQVPSQISLFHF. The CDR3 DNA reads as TGTGCCAGCAGCCCGCAGGTGCCCTCTCAAATTTCGTTGTTCCACTTT.

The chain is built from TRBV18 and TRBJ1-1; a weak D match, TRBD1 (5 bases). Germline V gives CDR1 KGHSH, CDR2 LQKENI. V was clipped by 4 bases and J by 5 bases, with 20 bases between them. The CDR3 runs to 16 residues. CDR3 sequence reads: CASSLQTGFAGTEAFF. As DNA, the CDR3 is TGTGCCAGCTCACTCCAAACAGGTTTCGCAGGGACTGAAGCTTTCTTT.

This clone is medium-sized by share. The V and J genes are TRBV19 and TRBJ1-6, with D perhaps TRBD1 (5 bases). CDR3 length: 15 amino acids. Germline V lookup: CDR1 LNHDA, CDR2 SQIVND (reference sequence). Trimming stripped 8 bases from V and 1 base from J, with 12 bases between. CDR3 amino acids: CASGGGISYNSPLHF. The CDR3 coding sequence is TGTGCCAGTGGGGGGGGGATTTCCTATAATTCACCCCTCCACTTT. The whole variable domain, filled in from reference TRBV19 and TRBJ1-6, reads DGGITQSPKYLFRKEGQNVTLSCEQNLNHDAMYWYRQDPGQGLRLIYYSQIVNDFQKGDIAEGYSVSREKKESFPLTVTSAQKNPTAFYLCASGGGISYNSPLHFGNGTRLTVT.

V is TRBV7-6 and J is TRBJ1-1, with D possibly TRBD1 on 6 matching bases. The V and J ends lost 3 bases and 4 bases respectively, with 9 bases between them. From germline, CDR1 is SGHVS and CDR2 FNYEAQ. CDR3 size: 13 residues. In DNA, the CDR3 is TGTGCCAGCAGCTTCAGGGGATTCACTGAAGCTTTCTTT. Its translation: CASSFRGFTEAFF.

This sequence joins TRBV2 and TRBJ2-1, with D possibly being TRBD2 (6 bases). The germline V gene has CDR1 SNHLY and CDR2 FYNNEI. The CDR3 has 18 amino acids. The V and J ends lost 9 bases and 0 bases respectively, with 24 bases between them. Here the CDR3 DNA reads TGTGCCAGAGGGGAGACTAGACAAGCTTTTGACTCCTACAATGAGCAGTTCTTC. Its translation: CARGETRQAFDSYNEQFF.

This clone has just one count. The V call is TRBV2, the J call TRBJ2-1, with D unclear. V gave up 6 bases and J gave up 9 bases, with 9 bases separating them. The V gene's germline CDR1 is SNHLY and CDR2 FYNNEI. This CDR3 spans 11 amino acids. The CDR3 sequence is CASRYRSEQFF. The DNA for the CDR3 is TGTGCCAGCAGGTATAGAAGTGAGCAGTTCTTC.

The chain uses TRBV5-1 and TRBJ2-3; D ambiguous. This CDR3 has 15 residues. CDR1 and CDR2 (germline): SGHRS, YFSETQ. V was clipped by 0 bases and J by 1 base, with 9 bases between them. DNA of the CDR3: TGCGCCAGCAGCTTGGACCCGGGTGGCACAGATACGCAGTATTTT. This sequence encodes CASSLDPGGTDTQYF. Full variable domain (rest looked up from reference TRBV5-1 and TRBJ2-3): KAGVTQTPRYLIKTRGQQVTLSCSPISGHRSVSWYQQTPGQGLQFLFEYFSETQRNKGNFPGRFSGRQFSNSRSEMNVSTLELGDSALYLCASSLDPGGTDTQYFGPGTRLTVL.